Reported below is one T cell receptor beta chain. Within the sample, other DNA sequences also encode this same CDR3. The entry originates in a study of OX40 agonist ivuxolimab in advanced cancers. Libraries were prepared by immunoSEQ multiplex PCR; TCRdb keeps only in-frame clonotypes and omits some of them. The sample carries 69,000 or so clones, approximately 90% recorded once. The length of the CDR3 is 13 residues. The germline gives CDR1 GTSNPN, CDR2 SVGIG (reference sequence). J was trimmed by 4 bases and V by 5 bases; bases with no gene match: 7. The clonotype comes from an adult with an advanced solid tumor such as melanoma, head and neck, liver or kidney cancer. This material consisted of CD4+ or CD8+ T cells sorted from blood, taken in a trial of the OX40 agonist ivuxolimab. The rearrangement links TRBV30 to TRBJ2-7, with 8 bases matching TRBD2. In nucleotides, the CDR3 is TGTGCCTGGCGGGGGGGGGCCAGGTACGAGCAGTACTTC. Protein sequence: CAWRGGARYEQYF.